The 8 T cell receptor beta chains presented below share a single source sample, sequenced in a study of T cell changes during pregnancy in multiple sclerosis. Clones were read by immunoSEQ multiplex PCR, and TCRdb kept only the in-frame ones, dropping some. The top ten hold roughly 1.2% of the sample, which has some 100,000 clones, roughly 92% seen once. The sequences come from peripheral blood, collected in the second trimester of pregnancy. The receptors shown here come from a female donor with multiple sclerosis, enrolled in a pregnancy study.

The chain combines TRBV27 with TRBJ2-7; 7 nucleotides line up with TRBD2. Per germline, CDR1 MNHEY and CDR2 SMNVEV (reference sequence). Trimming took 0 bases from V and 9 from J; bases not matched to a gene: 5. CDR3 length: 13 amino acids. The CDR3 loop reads CASSLSGGSGQYF. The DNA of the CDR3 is TGTGCCAGCAGTTTATCGGGGGGGTCGGGGCAGTACTTC.

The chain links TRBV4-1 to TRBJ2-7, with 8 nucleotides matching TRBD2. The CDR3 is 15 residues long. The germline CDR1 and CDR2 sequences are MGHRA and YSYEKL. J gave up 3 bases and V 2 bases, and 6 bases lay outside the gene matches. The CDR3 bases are TGCGCCAGCAGCCAACTCGGGACTAGAGTCTACGAGCAGTACTTC. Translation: CASSQLGTRVYEQYF.

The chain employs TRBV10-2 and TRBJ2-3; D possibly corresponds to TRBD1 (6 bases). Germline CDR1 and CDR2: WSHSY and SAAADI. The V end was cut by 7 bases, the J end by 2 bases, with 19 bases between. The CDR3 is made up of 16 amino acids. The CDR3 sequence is CASTPKGERPTDTQYF. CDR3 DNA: TGCGCCAGCACACCAAAGGGGGAGAGGCCCACAGATACGCAGTATTTT.

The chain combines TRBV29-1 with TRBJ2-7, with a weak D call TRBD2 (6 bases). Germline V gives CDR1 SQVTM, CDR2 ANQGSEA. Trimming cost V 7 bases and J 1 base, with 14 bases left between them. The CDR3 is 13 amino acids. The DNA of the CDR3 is TGCAGCGCCCGGGAGCACCCTTCCTACGAGCAGTACTTC. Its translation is CSAREHPSYEQYF.

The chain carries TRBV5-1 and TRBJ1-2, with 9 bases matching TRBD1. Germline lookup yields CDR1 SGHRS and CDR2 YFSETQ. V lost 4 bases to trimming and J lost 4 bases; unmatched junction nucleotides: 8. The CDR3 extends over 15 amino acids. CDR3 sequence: CASSKGQGTLYGYTF. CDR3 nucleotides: TGCGCCAGCAGCAAAGGACAGGGGACCCTCTATGGCTACACCTTC.

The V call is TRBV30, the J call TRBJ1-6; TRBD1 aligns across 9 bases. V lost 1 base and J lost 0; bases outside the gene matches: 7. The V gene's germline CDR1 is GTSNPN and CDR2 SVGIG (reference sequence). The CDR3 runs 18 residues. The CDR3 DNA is TGTGCCTGGAGTGGGCCCGGGACAGGGAGCTCCTATAATTCACCCCTCCACTTT. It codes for CAWSGPGTGSSYNSPLHF.

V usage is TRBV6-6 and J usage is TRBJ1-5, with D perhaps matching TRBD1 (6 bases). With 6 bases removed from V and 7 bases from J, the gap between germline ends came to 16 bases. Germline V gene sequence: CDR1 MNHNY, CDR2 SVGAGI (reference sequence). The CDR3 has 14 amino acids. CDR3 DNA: TGTGCCAGCAGAACAACAGGGTCAGGCCAGCCCCAGCATTTT. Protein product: CASRTTGSGQPQHF.

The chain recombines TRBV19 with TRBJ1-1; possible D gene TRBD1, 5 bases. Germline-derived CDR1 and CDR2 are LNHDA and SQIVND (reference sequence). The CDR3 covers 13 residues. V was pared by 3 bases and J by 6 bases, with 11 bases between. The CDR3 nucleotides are TGTGCCAGTAGTATCTCGGTGGGGCCTGAAGCTTTCTTT. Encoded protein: CASSISVGPEAFF.